The present TCR beta chain was sequenced within a study of blood T cell repertoires in COVID-19. On the study more broadly: The study drew acute and convalescent COVID-19 samples from the United States, Italy and Spain.

This CDR3 contains 11 residues. Germline-derived CDR1 and CDR2 are SGHAT and FQNNGV. The V end was cut by 3 bases, the J end by 5 bases, with 5 bases between. Assay: immunoSEQ multiplex PCR; the TCRdb copy retains only in-frame clones and omits some. The table includes 95,000 to 100,000 clones, around 87% detected once. The rearrangement joins TRBV11-2 to TRBJ2-7; D is undetermined. Sample: peripheral blood. The source of this sequence is a woman aged 30 to 39 with acute or convalescent COVID-19. The CDR3 sequence: CASSFPHEQYF. The CDR3 bases are TGTGCCAGCAGCTTCCCTCACGAGCAGTACTTC.